The clone carrying this T cell receptor (beta chain) was seen just once. Generated by immunoSEQ multiplex PCR, the TCRdb table keeps only in-frame clones and is missing some. The sample records about 390,000 clones, approximately 87% being singletons. This entry belongs to a study of blood T cell repertoires in COVID-19. Whole-study context: T cells, B-cell-depleted T cells, or PBMCs supplied cDNA or gDNA.

The V end was cut by 2 bases, the J end by 10 bases, with 9 bases between. CDR1 is MNHEY, CDR2 SVGAGI, per germline. The CDR3 covers 13 residues. Those enrolled, adults aged roughly 18 to 95 years, came from about two dozen US areas. Grouping used clinical history reported by participants in a survey and questionnaire. Sequenced sample: PBMCs or T cells enriched from blood (not recorded which). The genes are TRBV6-5 and TRBJ1-6, with D unclear. The source is a woman in her fifties or sixties who had recovered from COVID-19. Here the CDR3 DNA reads TGTGCCAGCAGTTACCAGGAGCGGTCACCCCTCCACTTT. This codes for CASSYQERSPLHF.